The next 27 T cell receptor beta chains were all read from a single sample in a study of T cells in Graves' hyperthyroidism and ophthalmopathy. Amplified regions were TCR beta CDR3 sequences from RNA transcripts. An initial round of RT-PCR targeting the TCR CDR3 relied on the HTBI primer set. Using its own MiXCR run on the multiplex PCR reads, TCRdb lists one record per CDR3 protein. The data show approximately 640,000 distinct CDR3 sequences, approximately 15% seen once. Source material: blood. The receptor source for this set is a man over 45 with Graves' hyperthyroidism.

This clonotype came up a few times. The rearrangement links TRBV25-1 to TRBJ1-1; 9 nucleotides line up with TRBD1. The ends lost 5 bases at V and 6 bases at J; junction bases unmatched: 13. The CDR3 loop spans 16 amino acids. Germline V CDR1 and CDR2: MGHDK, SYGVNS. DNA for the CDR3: TGTGCCAGCAGTCCCCCCCTAACAGGGGGCGCGCCTGAAGCTTTCTTT. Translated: CASSPPLTGGAPEAFF.

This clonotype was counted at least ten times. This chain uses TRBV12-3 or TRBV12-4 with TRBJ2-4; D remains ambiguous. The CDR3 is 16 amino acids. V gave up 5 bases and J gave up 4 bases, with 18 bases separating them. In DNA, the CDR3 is TGTGCCAGCAGTCTGGTGGGCGAAGTCCCTAAAAACATTCAGTACTTC. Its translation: CASSLVGEVPKNIQYF.

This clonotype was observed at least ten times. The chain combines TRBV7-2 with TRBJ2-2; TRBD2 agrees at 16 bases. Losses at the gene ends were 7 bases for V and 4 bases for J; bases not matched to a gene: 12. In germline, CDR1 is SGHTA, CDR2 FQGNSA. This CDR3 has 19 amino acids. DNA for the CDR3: TGTGCCAGCACCCCACCGGGACTAGCGGGAGGGACCGGCACCGGGGAGCTGTTTTTT. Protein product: CASTPPGLAGGTGTGELFF.

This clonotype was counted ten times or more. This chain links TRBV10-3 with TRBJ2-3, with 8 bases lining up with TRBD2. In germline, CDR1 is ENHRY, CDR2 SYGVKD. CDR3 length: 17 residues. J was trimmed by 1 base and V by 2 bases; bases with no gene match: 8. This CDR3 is CAISEPQGREGTDTQYF. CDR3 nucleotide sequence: TGTGCCATCAGTGAGCCCCAGGGGCGGGAGGGCACAGATACGCAGTATTTT.

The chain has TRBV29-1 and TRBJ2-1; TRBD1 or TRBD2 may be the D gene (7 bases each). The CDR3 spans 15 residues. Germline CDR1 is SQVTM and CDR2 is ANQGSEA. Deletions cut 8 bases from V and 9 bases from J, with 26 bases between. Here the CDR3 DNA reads TGCAGCCTTCTCAAGCGGGACAGCCCAAAGACTGAGCAGTTCTTC. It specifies CSLLKRDSPKTEQFF.

The CDR3 region is CASKIGGGANVLTF. CDR3 nucleotides: TGTGCCAGCAAAATAGGCGGTGGGGCCAACGTCCTGACTTTC. The rearrangement uses TRBV28 and TRBJ2-6; D remains unclear. CDR3 length: 14 residues. The germline CDR1 and CDR2 sequences are MDHEN and SYDVKM. V shed 7 bases and J shed 3 bases, with 10 bases lying between them.

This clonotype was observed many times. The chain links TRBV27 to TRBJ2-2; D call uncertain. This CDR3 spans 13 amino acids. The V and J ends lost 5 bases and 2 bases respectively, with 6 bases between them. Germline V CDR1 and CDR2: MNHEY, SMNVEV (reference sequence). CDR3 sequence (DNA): TGTGCCAGCAGTAACGCCAACACCGGGGAGCTGTTTTTT. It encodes CASSNANTGELFF.

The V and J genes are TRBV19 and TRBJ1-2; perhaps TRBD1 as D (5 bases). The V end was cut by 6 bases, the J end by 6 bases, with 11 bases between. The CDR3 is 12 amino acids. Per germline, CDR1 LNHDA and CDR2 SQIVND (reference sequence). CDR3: CASRGPPDGYTF. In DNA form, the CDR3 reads TGTGCCAGTAGGGGACCTCCGGATGGCTACACCTTC.

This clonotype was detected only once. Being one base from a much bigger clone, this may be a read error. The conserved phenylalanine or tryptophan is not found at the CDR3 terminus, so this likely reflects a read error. The CDR3 loop is CASSWGPNQPQHV. The CDR3 bases are TGTGCCAGCAGTTGGGGGCCCAATCAGCCCCAGCATGTT. This sequence joins TRBV27 and TRBJ1-5, with a possible D match to TRBD1 (6 bases). V shed 4 bases and J shed 3 bases, with 7 bases lying between them. CDR3 length: 13 residues. Per germline, CDR1 MNHEY and CDR2 SMNVEV (reference sequence).

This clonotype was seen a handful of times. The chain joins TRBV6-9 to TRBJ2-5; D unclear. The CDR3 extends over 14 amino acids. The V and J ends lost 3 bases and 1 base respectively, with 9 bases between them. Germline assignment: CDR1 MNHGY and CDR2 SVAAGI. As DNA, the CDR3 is TGTGCCAGCAGTTACCAGACTTCCCAAGAGACCCAGTACTTC. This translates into CASSYQTSQETQYF.

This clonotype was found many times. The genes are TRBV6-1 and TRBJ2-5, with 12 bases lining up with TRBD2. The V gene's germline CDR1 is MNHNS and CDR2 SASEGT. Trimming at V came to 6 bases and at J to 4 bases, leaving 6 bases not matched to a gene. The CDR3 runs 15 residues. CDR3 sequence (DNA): TGTGCCAGCAGCCTACTAGCGGGAGGAGCAGAGACCCAGTACTTC. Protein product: CASSLLAGGAETQYF.

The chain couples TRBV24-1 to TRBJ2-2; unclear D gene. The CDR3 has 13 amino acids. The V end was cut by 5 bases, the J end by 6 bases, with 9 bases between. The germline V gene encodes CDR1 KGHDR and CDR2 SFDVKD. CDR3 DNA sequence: TGTGCCACCAGTGCGATAGAATCCGGGGAGCTGTTTTTT. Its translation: CATSAIESGELFF.

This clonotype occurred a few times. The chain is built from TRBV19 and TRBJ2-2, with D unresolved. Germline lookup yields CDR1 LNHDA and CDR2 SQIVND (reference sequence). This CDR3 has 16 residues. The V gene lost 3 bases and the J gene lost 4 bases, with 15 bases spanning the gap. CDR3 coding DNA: TGTGCCAGTAGTATTCTGATCAGACAATTCACCGGGGAGCTGTTTTTT. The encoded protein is CASSILIRQFTGELFF.

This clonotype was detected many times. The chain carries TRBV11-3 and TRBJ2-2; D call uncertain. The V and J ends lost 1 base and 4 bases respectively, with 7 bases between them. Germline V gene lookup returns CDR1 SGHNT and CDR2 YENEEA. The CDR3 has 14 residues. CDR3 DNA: TGTGCCAGCAGCTTAGGTCGTAGCACCGGGGAGCTGTTTTTT. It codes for CASSLGRSTGELFF.

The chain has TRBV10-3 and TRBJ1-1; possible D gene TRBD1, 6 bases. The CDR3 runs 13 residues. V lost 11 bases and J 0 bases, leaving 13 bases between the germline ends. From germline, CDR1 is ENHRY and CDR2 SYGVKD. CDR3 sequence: CALSDSLNTEAFF. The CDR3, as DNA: TGTGCCCTCTCGGACAGCTTGAACACTGAAGCTTTCTTT.

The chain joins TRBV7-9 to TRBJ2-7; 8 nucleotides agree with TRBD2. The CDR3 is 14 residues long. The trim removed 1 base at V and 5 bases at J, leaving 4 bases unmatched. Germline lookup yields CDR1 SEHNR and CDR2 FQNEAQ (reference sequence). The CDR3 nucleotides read TGTGCCAGCAGCTTAGATAGCGGGATCAACGAGCAGTACTTC. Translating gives CASSLDSGINEQYF.

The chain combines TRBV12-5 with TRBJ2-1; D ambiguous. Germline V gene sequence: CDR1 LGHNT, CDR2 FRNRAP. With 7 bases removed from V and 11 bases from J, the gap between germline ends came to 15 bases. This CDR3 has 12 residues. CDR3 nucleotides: TGTGCTAGTGCCACCCCCCCCGGCAAGCAGTTCTTC. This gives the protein CASATPPGKQFF. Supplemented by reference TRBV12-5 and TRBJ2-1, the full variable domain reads DARVTQTPRHKVTEMGQEVTMRCQPILGHNTVFWYRQTMMQGLELLAYFRNRAPLDDSGMPKDRFSAEMPDATLATLKIQPSEPRDSAVYFCASATPPGKQFFGPGTRLTVL.

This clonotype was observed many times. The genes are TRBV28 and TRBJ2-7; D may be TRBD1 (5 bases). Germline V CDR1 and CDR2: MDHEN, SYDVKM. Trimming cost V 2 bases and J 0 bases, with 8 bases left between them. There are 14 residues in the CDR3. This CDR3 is CASSLIDSSYEQYF. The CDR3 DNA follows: TGTGCCAGCAGTTTAATCGACAGCTCCTACGAGCAGTACTTC.

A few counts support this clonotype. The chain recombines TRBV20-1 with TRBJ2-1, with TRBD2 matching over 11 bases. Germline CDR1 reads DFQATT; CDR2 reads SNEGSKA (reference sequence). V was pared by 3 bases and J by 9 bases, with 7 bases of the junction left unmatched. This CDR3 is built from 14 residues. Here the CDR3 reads CSASILAGGVEQFF. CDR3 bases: TGCAGTGCTAGTATTTTAGCGGGAGGGGTTGAGCAGTTCTTC.

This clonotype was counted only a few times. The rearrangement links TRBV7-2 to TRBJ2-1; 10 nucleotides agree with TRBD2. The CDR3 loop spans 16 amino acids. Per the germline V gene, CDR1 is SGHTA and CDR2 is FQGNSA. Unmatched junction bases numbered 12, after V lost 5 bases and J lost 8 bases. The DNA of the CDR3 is TGTGCCAGCAGCCCCCAAGGAGCGGGAGGGCCGGATGAGCAGTTCTTC. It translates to CASSPQGAGGPDEQFF.

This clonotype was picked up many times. CDR3 sequence (DNA): TGTGCCAGCACTCCCGACTACAATGAGCAGTTCTTC. Protein product: CASTPDYNEQFF. The rearrangement uses TRBV12-3 or TRBV12-4 and TRBJ2-1; D call uncertain. The ends were cut back, 7 bases at V and 3 bases at J, with 7 bases in the middle. The CDR3 runs to 12 residues.

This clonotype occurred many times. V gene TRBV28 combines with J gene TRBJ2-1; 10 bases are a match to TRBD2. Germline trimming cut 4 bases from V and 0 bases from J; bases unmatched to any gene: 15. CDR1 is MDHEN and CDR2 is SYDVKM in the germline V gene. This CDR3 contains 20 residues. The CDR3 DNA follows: TGTGCCAGCAGTTCCTTTCCGGGACTAGCGACCCAAAGCTCCTACAATGAGCAGTTCTTC. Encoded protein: CASSSFPGLATQSSYNEQFF.

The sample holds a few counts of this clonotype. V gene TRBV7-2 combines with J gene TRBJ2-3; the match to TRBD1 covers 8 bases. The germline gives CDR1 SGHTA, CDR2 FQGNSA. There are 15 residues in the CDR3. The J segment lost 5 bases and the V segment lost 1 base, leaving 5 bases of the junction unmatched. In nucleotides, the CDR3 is TGTGCCAGCAGCTTAGAACCAGGGGGCCTAGATACGCAGTATTTT. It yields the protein CASSLEPGGLDTQYF.

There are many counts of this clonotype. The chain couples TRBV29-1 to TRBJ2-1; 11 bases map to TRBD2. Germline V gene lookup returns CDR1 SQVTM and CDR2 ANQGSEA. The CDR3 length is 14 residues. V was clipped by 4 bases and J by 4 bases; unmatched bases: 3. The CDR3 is CSVGSSGRYNEQFF. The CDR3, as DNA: TGCAGCGTTGGTTCTAGCGGGAGGTACAATGAGCAGTTCTTC.

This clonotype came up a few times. The CDR3 is CASQGLATEAFF. The CDR3 DNA is TGTGCCAGCCAGGGGTTGGCCACTGAAGCTTTCTTT. V is TRBV28 and J is TRBJ1-1; a weak D match, TRBD1 (6 bases). The CDR3 totals 12 residues. Germline assignment: CDR1 MDHEN and CDR2 SYDVKM. Trimming took off 8 bases at V and 4 bases at J, with 11 bases between the two ends.

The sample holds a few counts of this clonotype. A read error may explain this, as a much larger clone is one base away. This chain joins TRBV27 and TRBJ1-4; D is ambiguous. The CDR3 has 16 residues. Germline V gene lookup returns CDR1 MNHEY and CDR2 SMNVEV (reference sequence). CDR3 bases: TGTGCCAGCAGTATACTACCGGGCCCCCCTAATGAAAAACTGCTTTTT. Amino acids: CASSILPGPPNEKLLF.

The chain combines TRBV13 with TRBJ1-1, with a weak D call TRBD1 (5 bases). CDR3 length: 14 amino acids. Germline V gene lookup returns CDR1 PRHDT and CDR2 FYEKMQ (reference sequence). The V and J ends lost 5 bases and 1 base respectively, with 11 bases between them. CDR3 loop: CASSEGLPNTEAFF. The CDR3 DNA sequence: TGTGCCAGCAGCGAGGGACTCCCGAACACTGAAGCTTTCTTT.